This T cell receptor (beta chain) was found in a study of cytomegalovirus exposure and HLA in healthy donors. The overall study: Assignment to the Caucasian-associated ancestry cluster applied to roughly 80% of the roughly 420 genotyped donors.

Study conclusions and caveats: In vitro assays verified that three CMV-associated chains recognized CMV antigens specifically. Earlier analysis looked at TCR beta V segments, and most were productive about 87% or about 30% of the time.

Both 60 Vbeta primers and 13 Jbeta primers went into the PCR. The table came from immunoSEQ multiplex PCR; TCRdb's copy has only in-frame clones and leaves some out. The data hold some 120,000 clones, with under 90% observed a single time. Germline-derived CDR1 and CDR2 are MNHEY and SVGAGI. The CDR3 loop spans 14 amino acids. V was clipped by 6 bases and J by 3 bases; unmatched bases: 4. This clone turned up a few times. Its antigen is as yet unknown. The V gene is TRBV6-5, the J gene TRBJ2-1, with 8 bases lining up with TRBD1. The specimen was PBMCs. The TCR comes from a woman aged 25-40 years in good health and CMV-seronegative. CDR3 protein: CASRAGGNYNEQFF. The CDR3 coding sequence is TGTGCCAGCAGAGCAGGGGGCAACTACAATGAGCAGTTCTTC.